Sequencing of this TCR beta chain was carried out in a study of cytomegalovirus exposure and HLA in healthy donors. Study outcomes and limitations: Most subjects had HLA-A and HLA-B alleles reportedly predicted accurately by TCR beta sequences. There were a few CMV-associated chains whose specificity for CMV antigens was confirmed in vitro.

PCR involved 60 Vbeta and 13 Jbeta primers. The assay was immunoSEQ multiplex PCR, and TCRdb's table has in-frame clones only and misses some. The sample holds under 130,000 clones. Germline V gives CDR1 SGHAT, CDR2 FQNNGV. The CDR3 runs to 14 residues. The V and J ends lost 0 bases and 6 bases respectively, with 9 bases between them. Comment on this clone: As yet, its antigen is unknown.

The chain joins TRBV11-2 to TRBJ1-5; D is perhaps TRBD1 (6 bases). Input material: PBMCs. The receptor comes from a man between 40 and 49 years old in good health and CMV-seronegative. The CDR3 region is CASSLDRGAQPQHF. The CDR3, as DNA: TGTGCCAGCAGCTTAGACAGGGGAGCTCAGCCCCAGCATTTT.